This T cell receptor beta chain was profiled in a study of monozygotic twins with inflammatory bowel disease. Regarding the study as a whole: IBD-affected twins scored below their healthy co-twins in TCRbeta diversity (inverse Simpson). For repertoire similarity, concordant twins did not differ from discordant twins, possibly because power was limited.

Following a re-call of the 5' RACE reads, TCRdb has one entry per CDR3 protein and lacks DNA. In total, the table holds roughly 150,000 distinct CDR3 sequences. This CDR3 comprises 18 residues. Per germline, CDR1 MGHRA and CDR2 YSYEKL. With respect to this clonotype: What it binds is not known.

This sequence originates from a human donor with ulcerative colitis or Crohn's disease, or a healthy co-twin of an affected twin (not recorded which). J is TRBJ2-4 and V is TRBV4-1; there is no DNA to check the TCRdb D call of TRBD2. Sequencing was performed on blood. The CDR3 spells CASSQGPAGGSAKNIQYF.